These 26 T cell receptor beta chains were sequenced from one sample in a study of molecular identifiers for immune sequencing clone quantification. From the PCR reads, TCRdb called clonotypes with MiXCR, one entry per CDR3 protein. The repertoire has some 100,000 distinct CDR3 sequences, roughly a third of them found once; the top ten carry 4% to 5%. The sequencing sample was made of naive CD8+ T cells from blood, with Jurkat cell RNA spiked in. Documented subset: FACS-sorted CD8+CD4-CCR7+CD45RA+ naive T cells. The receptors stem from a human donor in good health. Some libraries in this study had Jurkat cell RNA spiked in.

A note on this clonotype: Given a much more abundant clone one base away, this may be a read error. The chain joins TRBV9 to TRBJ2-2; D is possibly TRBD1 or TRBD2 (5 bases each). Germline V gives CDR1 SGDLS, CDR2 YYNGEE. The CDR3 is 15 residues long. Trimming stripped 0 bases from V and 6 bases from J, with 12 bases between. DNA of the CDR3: TGTGCCAGCAGCGTAGTGGGGGTGAGGGCCGGGGAGCTGTTTTTT. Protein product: CASSVVGVRAGELFF.

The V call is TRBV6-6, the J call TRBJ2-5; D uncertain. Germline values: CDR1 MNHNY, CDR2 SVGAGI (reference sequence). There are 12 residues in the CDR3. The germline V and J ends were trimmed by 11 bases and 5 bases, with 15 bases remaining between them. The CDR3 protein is CACARSLETQYF. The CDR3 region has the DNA TGTGCCTGCGCCCGAAGTTTGGAGACCCAGTACTTC.

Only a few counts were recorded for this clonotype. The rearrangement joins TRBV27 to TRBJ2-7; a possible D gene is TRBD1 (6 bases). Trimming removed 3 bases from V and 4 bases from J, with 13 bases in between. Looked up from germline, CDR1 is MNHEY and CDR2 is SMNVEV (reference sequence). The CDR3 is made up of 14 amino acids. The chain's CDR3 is CASSFLGAYYEQYF. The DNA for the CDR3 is TGTGCCAGCAGTTTCTTGGGGGCTTATTACGAGCAGTACTTC.

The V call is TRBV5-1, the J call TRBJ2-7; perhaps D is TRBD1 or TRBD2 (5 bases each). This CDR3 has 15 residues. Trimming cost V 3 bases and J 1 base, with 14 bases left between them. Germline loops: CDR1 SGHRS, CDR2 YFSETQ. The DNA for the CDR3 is TGCGCCAGCAGCTGGGACGGCCCGAGTTCCTACGAGCAGTACTTC. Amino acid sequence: CASSWDGPSSYEQYF.

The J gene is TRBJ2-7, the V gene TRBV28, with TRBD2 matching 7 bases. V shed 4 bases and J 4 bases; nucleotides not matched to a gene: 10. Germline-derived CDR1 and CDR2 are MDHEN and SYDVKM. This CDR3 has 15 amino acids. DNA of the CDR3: TGTGCCAGCAGTTCCCCAAGCGGGACTGGGTACGAGCAGTACTTC. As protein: CASSSPSGTGYEQYF.

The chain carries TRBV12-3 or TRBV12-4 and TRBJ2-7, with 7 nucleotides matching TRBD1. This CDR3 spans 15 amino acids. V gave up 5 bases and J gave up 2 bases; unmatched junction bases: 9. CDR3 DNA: TGTGCCAGCAGTCAGCCGGAGACAGGGACCTACGAGCAGTACTTC. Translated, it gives CASSQPETGTYEQYF.

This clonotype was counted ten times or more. The DNA of the CDR3 is TGTGCCAGCAGCGTATTTCCCCAGACACAGGTGTCTGGGGCCAACGTCCTGACTTTC. It is translated as CASSVFPQTQVSGANVLTF. J is TRBJ2-6 and V is TRBV9, with D maybe TRBD1 (5 bases). The germline gives CDR1 SGDLS, CDR2 YYNGEE. There are 19 residues in the CDR3. V was trimmed by 1 base and J by 1 base, leaving 18 bases between them.

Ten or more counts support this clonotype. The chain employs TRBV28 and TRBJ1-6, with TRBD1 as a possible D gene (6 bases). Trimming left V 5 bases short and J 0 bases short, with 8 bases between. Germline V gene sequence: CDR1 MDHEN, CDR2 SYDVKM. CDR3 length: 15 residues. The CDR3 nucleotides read TGTGCCAGCAGTCTGACAGGCTCCTATAATTCACCCCTCCACTTT. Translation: CASSLTGSYNSPLHF.

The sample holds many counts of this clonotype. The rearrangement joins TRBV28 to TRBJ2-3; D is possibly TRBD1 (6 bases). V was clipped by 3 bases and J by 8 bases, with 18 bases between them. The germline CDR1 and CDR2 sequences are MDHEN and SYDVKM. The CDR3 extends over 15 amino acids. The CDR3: CASSLLGADLSTQYF. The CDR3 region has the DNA TGTGCCAGCAGTTTGCTGGGGGCGGATTTATCTACGCAGTATTTT.

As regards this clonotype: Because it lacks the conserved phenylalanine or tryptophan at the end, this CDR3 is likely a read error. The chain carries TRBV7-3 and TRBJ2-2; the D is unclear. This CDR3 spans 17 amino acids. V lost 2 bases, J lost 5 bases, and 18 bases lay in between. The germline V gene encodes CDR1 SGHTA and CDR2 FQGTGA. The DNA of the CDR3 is TGTGCCAGCAGCTTATACCCAAGCCTAGGGTATACCGGGGAGCTGTTTTTA. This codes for CASSLYPSLGYTGELFL.

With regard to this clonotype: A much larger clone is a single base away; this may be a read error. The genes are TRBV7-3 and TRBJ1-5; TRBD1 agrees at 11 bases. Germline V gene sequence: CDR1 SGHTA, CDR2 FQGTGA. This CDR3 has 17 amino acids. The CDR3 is CAGSGQGARRGNQPQQF. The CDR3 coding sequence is TGTGCCGGGAGCGGACAGGGGGCTCGTAGGGGCAATCAGCCCCAGCAATTT.

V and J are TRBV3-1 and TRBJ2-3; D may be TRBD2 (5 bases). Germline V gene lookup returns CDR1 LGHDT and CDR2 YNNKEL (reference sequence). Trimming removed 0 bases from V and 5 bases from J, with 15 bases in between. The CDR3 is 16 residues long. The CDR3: CASSQDWSKDLDTQYF. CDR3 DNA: TGTGCCAGCAGCCAAGATTGGAGTAAGGACTTAGATACGCAGTATTTT.

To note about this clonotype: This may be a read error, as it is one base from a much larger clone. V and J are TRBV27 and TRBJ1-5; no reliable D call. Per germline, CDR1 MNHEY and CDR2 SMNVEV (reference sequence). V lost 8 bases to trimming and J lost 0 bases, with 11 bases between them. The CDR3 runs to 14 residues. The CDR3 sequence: CASSPHHSNQPQHF. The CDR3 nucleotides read TGTGCCAGCTCCCCCCATCATAGCAATCAGCCCCAGCATTTT.

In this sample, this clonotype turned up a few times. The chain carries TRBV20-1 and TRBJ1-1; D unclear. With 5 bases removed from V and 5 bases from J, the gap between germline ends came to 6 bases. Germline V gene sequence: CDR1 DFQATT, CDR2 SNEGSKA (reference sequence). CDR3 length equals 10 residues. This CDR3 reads CSAWGTEAFF. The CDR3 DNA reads TGCAGTGCTTGGGGTACTGAAGCTTTCTTT.

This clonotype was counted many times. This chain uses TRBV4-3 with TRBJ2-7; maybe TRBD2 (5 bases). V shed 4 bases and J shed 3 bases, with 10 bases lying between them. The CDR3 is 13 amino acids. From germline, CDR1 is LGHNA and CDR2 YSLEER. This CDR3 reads CASSPGRDYEQYF. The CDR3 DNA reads TGCGCCAGCAGCCCCGGACGGGACTACGAGCAGTACTTC.

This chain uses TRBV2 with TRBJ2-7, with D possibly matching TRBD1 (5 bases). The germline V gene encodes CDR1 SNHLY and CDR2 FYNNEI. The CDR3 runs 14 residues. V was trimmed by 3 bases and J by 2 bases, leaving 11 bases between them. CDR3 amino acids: CASSDPAGTYEQYF. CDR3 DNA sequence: TGTGCCAGCAGTGACCCAGCAGGGACCTACGAGCAGTACTTC. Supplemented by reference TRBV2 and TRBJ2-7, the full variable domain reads EPEVTQTPSHQVTQMGQEVILRCVPISNHLYFYWYRQILGQKVEFLVSFYNNEISEKSEIFDDQFSVERPDGSNFTLKIRSTKLEDSAMYFCASSDPAGTYEQYFGPGTRLTVT.

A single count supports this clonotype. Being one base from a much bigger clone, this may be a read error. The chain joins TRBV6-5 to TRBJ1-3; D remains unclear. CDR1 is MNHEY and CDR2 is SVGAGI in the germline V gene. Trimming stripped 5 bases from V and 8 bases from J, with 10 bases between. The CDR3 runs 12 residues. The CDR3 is CASSDFRDTIYF. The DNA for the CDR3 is TGTGCCAGCAGTGACTTCAGAGACACCATATATTTT.

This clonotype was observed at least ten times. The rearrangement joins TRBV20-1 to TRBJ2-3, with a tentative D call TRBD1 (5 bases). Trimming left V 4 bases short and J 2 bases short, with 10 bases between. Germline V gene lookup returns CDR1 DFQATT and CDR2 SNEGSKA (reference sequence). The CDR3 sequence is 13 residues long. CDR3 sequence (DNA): TGCAGTGCTACAGGGTTCGACACAGATACGCAGTATTTT. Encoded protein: CSATGFDTDTQYF.

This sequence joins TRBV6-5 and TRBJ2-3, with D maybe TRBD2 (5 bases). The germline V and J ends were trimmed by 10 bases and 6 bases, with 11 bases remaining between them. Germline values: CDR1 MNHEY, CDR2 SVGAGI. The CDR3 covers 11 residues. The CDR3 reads CATAGLDTQYF. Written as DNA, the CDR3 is TGTGCCACGGCGGGCCTTGATACGCAGTATTTT.

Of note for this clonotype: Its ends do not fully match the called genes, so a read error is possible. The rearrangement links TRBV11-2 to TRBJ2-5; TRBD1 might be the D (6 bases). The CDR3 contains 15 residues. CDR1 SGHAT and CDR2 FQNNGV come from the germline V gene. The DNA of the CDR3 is TGTGCCAGCAGCCCAGGGGACCGTTACCAAGCGACCCAGTACTTC. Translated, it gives CASSPGDRYQATQYF.

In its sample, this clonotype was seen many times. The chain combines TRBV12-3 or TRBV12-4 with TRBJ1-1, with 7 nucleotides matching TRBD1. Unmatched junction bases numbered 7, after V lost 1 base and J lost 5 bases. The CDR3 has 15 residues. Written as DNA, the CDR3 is TGTGCCAGCAGTTTAGGGAGACAGGGAAGAACTGAAGCTTTCTTT. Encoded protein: CASSLGRQGRTEAFF.

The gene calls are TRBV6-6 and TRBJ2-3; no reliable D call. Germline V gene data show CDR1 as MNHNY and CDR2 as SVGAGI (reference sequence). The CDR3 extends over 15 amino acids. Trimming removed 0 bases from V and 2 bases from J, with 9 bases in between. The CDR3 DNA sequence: TGTGCCAGCAGTTACTCGCGTCCGGTCACAGATACGCAGTATTTT. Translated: CASSYSRPVTDTQYF.

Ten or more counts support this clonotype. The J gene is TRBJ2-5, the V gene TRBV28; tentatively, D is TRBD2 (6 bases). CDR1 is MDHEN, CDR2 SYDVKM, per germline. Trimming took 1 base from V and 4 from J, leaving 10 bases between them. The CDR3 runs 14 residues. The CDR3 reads CASSLFREAETQYF. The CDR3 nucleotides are TGTGCCAGCAGTTTATTCAGGGAGGCAGAGACCCAGTACTTC.

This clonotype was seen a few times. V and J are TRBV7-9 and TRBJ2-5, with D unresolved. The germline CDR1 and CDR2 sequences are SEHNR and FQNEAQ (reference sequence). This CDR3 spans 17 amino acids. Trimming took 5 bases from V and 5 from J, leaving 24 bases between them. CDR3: CASSQEGTYLKRETQYF. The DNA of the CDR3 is TGTGCCAGCAGCCAAGAAGGTACATATCTGAAACGGGAGACCCAGTACTTC.

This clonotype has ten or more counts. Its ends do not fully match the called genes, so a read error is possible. The CDR3 protein is CASSMTSEF. DNA of the CDR3: TGTGCCAGCAGCATGACTAGCGAATTT. The J gene is TRBJ2-3, the V gene TRBV5-8; TRBD2 aligns across 8 bases. The germline V gene encodes CDR1 SGHTS and CDR2 YDEGEE. This CDR3 spans 9 amino acids.

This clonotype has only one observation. Written as DNA, the CDR3 is TGCAGTGCCGGTCACTGGGGAAAAAACTATGGCTACACCTTC. It translates to CSAGHWGKNYGYTF. The V gene is TRBV20-1, the J gene TRBJ1-2, with D hard to call. The V gene lost 6 bases and the J gene lost 2 bases, with 16 bases spanning the gap. Germline assignment: CDR1 DFQATT and CDR2 SNEGSKA (reference sequence). This CDR3 has 14 residues.